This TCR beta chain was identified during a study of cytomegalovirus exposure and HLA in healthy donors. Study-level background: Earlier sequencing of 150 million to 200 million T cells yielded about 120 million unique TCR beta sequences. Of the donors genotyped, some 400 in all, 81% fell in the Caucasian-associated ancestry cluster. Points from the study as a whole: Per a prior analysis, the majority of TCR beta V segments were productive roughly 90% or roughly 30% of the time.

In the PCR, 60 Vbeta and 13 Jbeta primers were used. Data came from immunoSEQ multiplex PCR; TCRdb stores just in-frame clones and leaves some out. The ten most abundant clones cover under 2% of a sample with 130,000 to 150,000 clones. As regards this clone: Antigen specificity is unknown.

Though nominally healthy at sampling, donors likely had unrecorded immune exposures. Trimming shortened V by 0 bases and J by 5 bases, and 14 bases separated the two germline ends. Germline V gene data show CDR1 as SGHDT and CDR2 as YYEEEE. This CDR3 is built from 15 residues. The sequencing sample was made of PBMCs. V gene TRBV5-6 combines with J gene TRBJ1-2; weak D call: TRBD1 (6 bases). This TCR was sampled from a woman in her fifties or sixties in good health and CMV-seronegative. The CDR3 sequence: CASSLAGALLYGYTF. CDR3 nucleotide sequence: TGTGCCAGCAGCTTGGCAGGGGCCCTCCTTTATGGCTACACCTTC.